The present TCR beta chain was sequenced within a study of T cell responses to AZD1222 COVID-19 vaccine. Study-wide results and caveats: Following two doses of AZD1222, Spike-specific TCR breadth and depth rose.

Trimming stripped 1 base from V and 10 bases from J, with 20 bases between. The CDR3 has 16 amino acids. Germline V gene data show CDR1 as LGHNA and CDR2 as YSLEER. Worth noting for this clone: What it binds is unknown.

Measured with immunoSEQ multiplex PCR; TCRdb has only the in-frame clones, and not every one. The sample consists of around 120,000 clones, 90% of them appearing once. This receptor was taken from an adult in good health. Sequenced material: peripheral blood, taken on day 0 of AZD1222 vaccination. This rearrangement joins TRBV4-3 to TRBJ2-1, with D tentatively TRBD1 (6 bases). CDR3 loop: CASSQVSGTSRGEQFF. For the CDR3, the DNA is TGCGCCAGCAGCCAAGTGTCGGGAACCTCAAGGGGGGAGCAGTTCTTC.